This entry concerns a single TCR beta chain. Its target is unknown. This sample stems from a study of regulatory T cells in long-lasting Graves disease. Study-wide findings and caveats: For persistent Graves' patients, TCR diversity was lower than for newly diagnosed ones.

Assembly of TCR beta libraries relied on iRepertoire HTBI primers together with Arm-PCR of CDR3 regions. TCRdb called the multiplex PCR reads again in MiXCR, with one record for every CDR3 protein. The sample records approximately 350,000 distinct CDR3 sequences, roughly 25% being singletons. Time point noted: persistent/refractory GD, antithyroid drugs over 5 years with positive TRAb. Researchers made the TCR library from RNA that was extracted from PBMCs. The guidelines of the American Thyroid Association were the basis for diagnosing Graves' disease. The clonotype originates from a middle-aged woman with Graves disease. The sequencing used peripheral blood mononuclear cells (PBMCs), collected when the disease was refractory, from a patient treated with antithyroid drugs.

The CDR3 DNA reads as TGTGCCAGCAGACGACAGGGTCATCAGCCCCAGCATTTT. Its translation: CASRRQGHQPQHF. The chain links TRBV12-3 or TRBV12-4 to TRBJ1-5; 7 nucleotides line up with TRBD1. CDR3 size: 13 residues. Germline trimming cut 6 bases from V and 5 bases from J; bases unmatched to any gene: 4.